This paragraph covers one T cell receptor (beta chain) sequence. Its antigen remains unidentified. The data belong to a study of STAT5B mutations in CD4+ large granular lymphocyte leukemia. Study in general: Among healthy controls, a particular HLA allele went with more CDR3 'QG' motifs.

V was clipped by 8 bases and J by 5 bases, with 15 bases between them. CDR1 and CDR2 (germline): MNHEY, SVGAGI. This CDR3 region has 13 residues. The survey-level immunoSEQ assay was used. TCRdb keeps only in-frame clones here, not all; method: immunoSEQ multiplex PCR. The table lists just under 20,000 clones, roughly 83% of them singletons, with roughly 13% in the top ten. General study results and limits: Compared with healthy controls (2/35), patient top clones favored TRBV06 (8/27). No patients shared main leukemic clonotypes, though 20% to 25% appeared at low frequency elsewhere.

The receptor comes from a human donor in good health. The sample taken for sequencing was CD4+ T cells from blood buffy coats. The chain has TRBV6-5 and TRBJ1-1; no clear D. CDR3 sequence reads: CASVRGVGTEAFF. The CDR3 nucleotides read TGTGCCAGCGTTCGCGGTGTGGGGACTGAAGCTTTCTTT.